This record covers a single T cell receptor beta chain. Its specificity is not known. The sample originates from a study of vaccination and CD4 T cells after COVID-19. Study details: Participants got two doses of BNT162b2 or mRNA-1273 vaccine.

The Oncomine TCR Beta short-read assay sequenced DNA from cultured CD4+ T cells. TCRdb reprocessed the PCR reads with MiXCR, giving one entry per CDR3 protein. The repertoire holds over 10,000 distinct CDR3 sequences, with approximately 57% as singletons. The CDR3 length is 13 residues. Germline CDR1 reads MNHNS; CDR2 reads SASEGT. Trimming left V 6 bases short and J 5 bases short, with 12 bases between. Treatment denoted: roughly 11-day PBMC culture with coronavirus spike peptide pools or control peptides (ViraFEST assay). Source material: CD4+ T cells from blood, cultured in vitro. This chain links TRBV6-1 with TRBJ2-3; D call uncertain. This receptor was identified in a human donor who had recovered from COVID-19. The CDR3 loop is CASSRSVVDTQYF. Here the CDR3 DNA reads TGTGCCAGCAGCCGCTCGGTAGTAGATACGCAGTATTTT.